A selection of T cell receptor beta chains follows, all from one sample in a study of blood T cell repertoires in COVID-19. Here immunoSEQ multiplex PCR was the method, and the copy in TCRdb shows in-frame clones only, minus some. This sample has 150,000 to 170,000 clones; approximately 78% occur once, and the top ten carry around 1.7%. The sequencing input was peripheral blood. These receptors came from a man older than 75 with acute or convalescent COVID-19. Both conserved end residues are part of each CDR3. A D gene is named only where the DNA matches it firmly. For some rows the clone size is stated as once, few or many, or as a class when expanded; others skip it.

TGCAGCGTTCTCGTGACAGGGTCAGATACGCAGTATTTT CSVLVTGSDTQYF TRBD1 TRBJ2-3 TRBV29-1 -
TGTGCCAGCAGTTACCTAGCGGGCCCGATCCCCTACGAGCAGTACTTC CASSYLAGPIPYEQYF TRBD2 TRBJ2-7 TRBV6-5 -
TGTGCCAGAAGCTTCGGACAGGGACGAGGAAACACTGAAGCTTTCTTT CARSFGQGRGNTEAFF TRBD1 TRBJ1-1 TRBV5-3 few
TGTGCCTGGAACCCCGGGACTAGCGGGGGTCATGAGCAGTTCTTC CAWNPGTSGGHEQFF TRBD2 TRBJ2-1 TRBV30 -
TGTGCCAGCAGCTTAGATGCAGGGGGCAATCAGCCCCAGCATTTT CASSLDAGGNQPQHF - TRBJ1-5 TRBV7-2 -
TGTGCCAGTCAACGGGGACAGGGGGCATTTAATTCACCCCTCCACTTT CASQRGQGAFNSPLHF TRBD1 TRBJ1-6 TRBV19 -
TGTGCCACCAGCGCGGCGGGGGCCCCGGACAATGAGCAGTTCTTC CATSAAGAPDNEQFF - TRBJ2-1 TRBV15 -
TGTGCCAGCGCGACCGAGCGGGGCACCGGGGAGCTGTTTTTT CASATERGTGELFF TRBD2 TRBJ2-2 TRBV2 -
TGTGCCATCAGTGAGTCGCGGGGCGAAAAACTGTTTTTT CAISESRGEKLFF - TRBJ1-4 TRBV10-3 -
TGCGCCAGCAGCTTGGACCAGGGGACGGGCTCACCCCTCCACTTT CASSLDQGTGSPLHF - TRBJ1-6 TRBV5-1 few
TGTGCCAGCAGTTACCAGGGGGCAGGGGTGGCCTACGAGCAGTACTTC CASSYQGAGVAYEQYF TRBD1 TRBJ2-7 TRBV6-6 -
TGTGCCAGCAGTCCCAGACAGGGGCGGGAGACCCAGTACTTC CASSPRQGRETQYF TRBD1 TRBJ2-5 TRBV27 -
TGTGCCAGCAGGAGGGGGCGGGATGAAAAACTGTTTTTT CASRRGRDEKLFF TRBD1 TRBJ1-4 TRBV28 -
TGCGCCAGCAGCCTGACTAGCGCCTCGAACACCGGGGAGCTGTTTTTT CASSLTSASNTGELFF TRBD2 TRBJ2-2 TRBV5-1 few
TGTGCCACGACTAAGACAGGGGTCGGCACCGGGGAGCTGTTTTTT CATTKTGVGTGELFF TRBD1 TRBJ2-2 TRBV2 once
TGCGCCAGCAGCTTCGAGACAGAAGCTTTCTTT CASSFETEAFF - TRBJ1-1 TRBV5-1 -
TGTGCCAGCAGGGGACAGGTGGGGGAAAAACTGTTTTTT CASRGQVGEKLFF TRBD1 TRBJ1-4 TRBV2 -
TGTGCCAGCAGTTCGATGAAGCTTGGCTACACCTTC CASSSMKLGYTF - TRBJ1-2 TRBV28 -
TGTGCCAGTAGTGGGCAGAACTATGGCTACACCTTC CASSGQNYGYTF - TRBJ1-2 TRBV19 -
TGTGCCAGCAGCTTGGGGGGGCTTGGTAATTCACCCCTCCACTTT CASSLGGLGNSPLHF - TRBJ1-6 TRBV5-4 -
TGCGCCAGCAGCCCGACAGGGGAAAACTATGGCTACACCTTC CASSPTGENYGYTF TRBD1 TRBJ1-2 TRBV5-1 -
TGCAGCGTTGGTGGGGGAGGGAACTATGGCTACACCTTC CSVGGGGNYGYTF - TRBJ1-2 TRBV29-1 once
TGTGCCAGCAGTCTATTTCTGGGCGGGGTTCATCGCACAGATACGCAGTATTTT CASSLFLGGVHRTDTQYF - TRBJ2-3 TRBV6-6 -
TGTGCCAGCATTTACGGGGGAGACGGATCCTACAATGAGCAGTTCTTC CASIYGGDGSYNEQFF - TRBJ2-1 TRBV19 -
TGCGCCAGCAGCCCAGGGACAGGAACTAATGAAAAACTGTTTTTT CASSPGTGTNEKLFF TRBD1 TRBJ1-4 TRBV5-1 -
TGTGCCAGCTCACTACCTAGGAACACTGAAGCTTTCTTT CASSLPRNTEAFF - TRBJ1-1 TRBV18 -
TGTGCCAGCAGTGAAGCAACGCAACTATACGAGCAGTACTTC CASSEATQLYEQYF - TRBJ2-7 TRBV6-1 -
TGTGCCAGTAATCAGGGGGCAACCTTGGACATTCAGTACTTC CASNQGATLDIQYF TRBD1 TRBJ2-4 TRBV6-5 -
TGTGCCAGCAATTTAGGAGGCTATGGCTACACCTTC CASNLGGYGYTF - TRBJ1-2 TRBV25-1 -
TGTGCCAGCAGCAGCGGGGGGAACACAGATACGCAGTATTTT CASSSGGNTDTQYF TRBD2 TRBJ2-3 TRBV2 -
TGTGCCAGCTCGGCAGGGTCTGAGCAGTTCTTC CASSAGSEQFF - TRBJ2-1 TRBV18 -
TGTGCCAGCAGCCAAGGAAGACAGTTCAACTCCTACGAGCAGTACTTC CASSQGRQFNSYEQYF - TRBJ2-7 TRBV3-1/TRBV3-2 -
TGTGCCAGCAGTGAATCCAGGGTTAGTTCACCCCTCCACTTT CASSESRVSSPLHF - TRBJ1-6 TRBV25-1 -
TGTGCCAGCAGCTCGAGGACAGTCATGAACACTGAAGCTTTCTTT CASSSRTVMNTEAFF - TRBJ1-1 TRBV5-4 -
TGTGCCAGCATCCGTGGGGGGGCTCACACAGATACGCAGTATTTT CASIRGGAHTDTQYF - TRBJ2-3 TRBV7-9 -
TGTGCCAGCAGTCCCGGGGGGACAGGGGGCTATGGCTACACCTTC CASSPGGTGGYGYTF TRBD1 TRBJ1-2 TRBV27 -
TGTGCCAGTAGCCCCAAGAGCCGGTATGGCTACACCTTC CASSPKSRYGYTF - TRBJ1-2 TRBV19 -
TGTGCCAGCAGTTTATTGCCAGGGCATTCCTACGAGCAGTACTTC CASSLLPGHSYEQYF - TRBJ2-7 TRBV27 -
TGTGCCAGCAGTTCCCCGGCCCTATCCCTGAGGGACATTCAGTACTTC CASSSPALSLRDIQYF - TRBJ2-4 TRBV28 few
TGTGCCAGCACAGGGGGAATCTATGGCTACACCTTC CASTGGIYGYTF TRBD1 TRBJ1-2 TRBV2 -
TGCAGCGGTGGGAATCTCGCGGGGGGCCAAGAGACCCAGTACTTC CSGGNLAGGQETQYF TRBD2 TRBJ2-5 TRBV29-1 -
TGTGCCAGCAAGAGGCGGGGGGGCATTTTAGATACGCAGTATTTT CASKRRGGILDTQYF TRBD2 TRBJ2-3 TRBV3-1/TRBV3-2 -
TGTGCCAGCAGCCAAGTACTAAGTGAGCCAGCGAGCTCCTACAATGAGCAGTTCTTC CASSQVLSEPASSYNEQFF - TRBJ2-1 TRBV3-1/TRBV3-2 -
TGTGCCAGCAACCGAGGGGGCTCTAATGAAAAACTGTTTTTT CASNRGGSNEKLFF TRBD1 TRBJ1-4 TRBV6-5 -
TGTGCCAGCAGCTTAACCGGGACAGGGGTTACTGAAGCTTTCTTT CASSLTGTGVTEAFF TRBD1 TRBJ1-1 TRBV9 -
TGTGCCAGCAGCATTGGACACCTTAAGGGAGGGGAGCTGTTTTTT CASSIGHLKGGELFF - TRBJ2-2 TRBV7-2 -
TGTGCCAGCAGTGAAATTGCGGGGTCGGGCTATGGCTACACCTTC CASSEIAGSGYGYTF - TRBJ1-2 TRBV6-1 -
TGTGCCACCAGCAGTGGGGGACACAGTACTGGCTACACCTTC CATSSGGHSTGYTF - TRBJ1-2 TRBV15 -
TGTGCCAGCAGCGACCTGGGGCAGGGAACGGATGAGCAGTTCTTC CASSDLGQGTDEQFF - TRBJ2-1 TRBV5-4 -
TGTGCCAGCAGTTCCGGGTATGGCTACACCTTC CASSSGYGYTF - TRBJ1-2 TRBV6-5 -
TGTGCCAGCAAGGTAGCGGGGACCGGGGAGCTGTTTTTT CASKVAGTGELFF TRBD2 TRBJ2-2 TRBV12-3/TRBV12-4 few
TGTGCCAGCAGTGAATGGAGTTCCTATGGCTACACCTTC CASSEWSSYGYTF - TRBJ1-2 TRBV25-1 -
TGTGCCATCAGTGGCGGTCCGGGCTACACCTTC CAISGGPGYTF - TRBJ1-2 TRBV10-3 -
TGTGCCAGCGCGGCAGAACAACGGACAGATACGCAGTATTTT CASAAEQRTDTQYF - TRBJ2-3 TRBV9 many
TGTGCCAGCATCCCAAGACAGGGCGGCGGGAACACTGAAGCTTTCTTT CASIPRQGGGNTEAFF TRBD1 TRBJ1-1 TRBV25-1 once
TGCAGCGTTTCGACAGTAACCACAGATACGCAGTATTTT CSVSTVTTDTQYF - TRBJ2-3 TRBV29-1 few
TGTGCCAGCAGTTACGCGGGGGGAGGGCACTATGGCTACACCTTC CASSYAGGGHYGYTF - TRBJ1-2 TRBV6-6 -
TGTGCCAGCAGGGGGACAGGGGTCGGCACCGGGGAGCTGTTTTTT CASRGTGVGTGELFF TRBD1 TRBJ2-2 TRBV2 -
TGTGCCAGCAGTGGGAAGGGGCCGAGCACAGATACGCAGTATTTT CASSGKGPSTDTQYF - TRBJ2-3 TRBV2 few
TGCGCCAGCAGCCCGGCGCGGAGCACAGATACGCAGTATTTT CASSPARSTDTQYF - TRBJ2-3 TRBV5-1 -